These 19 T cell receptor beta chains were all obtained from the same sample, sequenced in a study of cytomegalovirus exposure and HLA in healthy donors. TCRdb's table, derived via immunoSEQ multiplex PCR, lists solely in-frame clones and lacks some. The sample holds roughly 110,000 clones, 88% seen once. The sequenced material came from PBMCs. These receptors were taken from a woman younger than 35 in good health and CMV-seropositive.

The gene calls are TRBV6-5 and TRBJ1-1; D not certain. This CDR3 has 13 residues. V was clipped by 4 bases and J by 7 bases, with 13 bases between them. The germline V gene encodes CDR1 MNHEY and CDR2 SVGAGI. CDR3 DNA: TGTGCCAGCAGTTTGAGCCCTAGTCTTGAAGCTTTCTTT. Amino acids: CASSLSPSLEAFF.

V gene TRBV6-1 combines with J gene TRBJ2-1; D is unresolved. The CDR3 is 16 amino acids. CDR1 is MNHNS and CDR2 is SASEGT in the germline V gene. V was shortened by 4 bases and J by 0 bases, with 13 bases between the two germline ends. CDR3 region: CASSGPGSSSYNEQFF. CDR3 DNA sequence: TGTGCCAGCAGTGGGCCGGGTTCAAGCTCCTACAATGAGCAGTTCTTC.

The chain has TRBV19 and TRBJ2-7, with a possible D match to TRBD2 (5 bases). Germline CDR1 is LNHDA and CDR2 is SQIVND (reference sequence). V was pared by 4 bases and J by 2 bases, with 12 bases between. This CDR3 is 14 amino acids long. CDR3 DNA sequence: TGTGCCAGTAGTACGAGGGTGGCCACCTACGAGCAGTACTTC. Encoded protein: CASSTRVATYEQYF.

The count of this clone is one. V usage is TRBV18 and J usage is TRBJ1-2; D unclear. The germline V gene encodes CDR1 KGHSH and CDR2 LQKENI. The CDR3 has 14 amino acids. With 1 base removed from V and 1 base from J, the gap between germline ends came to 7 bases. The CDR3 nucleotides read TGTGCCAGCTCACCACTAGTAGATAACTATGGCTACACCTTC. Protein sequence: CASSPLVDNYGYTF.

This chain joins TRBV5-1 and TRBJ1-1; 10 bases match TRBD1. The CDR3 consists of 13 residues. Germline CDR1 and CDR2: SGHRS and YFSETQ. The junction had 6 bases not matched to a gene; V was cut back by 4 bases and J by 9 bases. For the CDR3, the DNA is TGCGCCAGCAGCCCCCCTGACAGGGGGCAAGCTTTCTTT. Translated: CASSPPDRGQAFF.

CDR3 protein: CASSSGQFSKAEAFF. The CDR3 DNA reads as TGTGCCAGCAGCAGCGGACAGTTCTCGAAGGCTGAAGCTTTCTTT. The V and J genes are TRBV13 and TRBJ1-1; a weak D match, TRBD1 (6 bases). CDR3 length equals 15 residues. Germline CDR1 reads PRHDT; CDR2 reads FYEKMQ (reference sequence). V dropped 5 bases and J dropped 6 bases, with 19 bases sitting between them.

The genes are TRBV2 and TRBJ2-1, with TRBD2 matching 8 bases. The ends lost 2 bases at V and 8 bases at J; junction bases unmatched: 5. Per the germline V gene, CDR1 is SNHLY and CDR2 is FYNNEI. This CDR3 comprises 14 residues. CDR3 sequence reads: CASSESSGLYEQFF. DNA of the CDR3: TGTGCCAGCAGTGAATCTAGCGGGCTATATGAGCAGTTCTTC. Combining the CDR3 with reference TRBV2 and TRBJ2-1 gives the whole variable domain EPEVTQTPSHQVTQMGQEVILRCVPISNHLYFYWYRQILGQKVEFLVSFYNNEISEKSEIFDDQFSVERPDGSNFTLKIRSTKLEDSAMYFCASSESSGLYEQFFGPGTRLTVL.

This rearrangement joins TRBV28 to TRBJ1-4; D gene uncertain. From germline, CDR1 is MDHEN and CDR2 SYDVKM. The CDR3 runs to 14 residues. Deletions cut 4 bases from V and 2 bases from J, with 8 bases between. The CDR3 sequence is CASSSPGTNEKLFF. In nucleotides, the CDR3 is TGTGCCAGCAGTTCACCGGGGACTAATGAAAAACTGTTTTTT.

The J gene is TRBJ1-3, the V gene TRBV2; the D gene is possibly TRBD1 (5 bases). From germline, CDR1 is SNHLY and CDR2 FYNNEI. Trimming pared 1 base from V and 0 bases from J, leaving 7 bases between. This CDR3 region has 15 residues. The CDR3 loop is CASSEGTLSGNTIYF. For the CDR3, the DNA is TGTGCCAGCAGTGAAGGGACACTCTCTGGAAACACCATATATTTT.

V gene TRBV2 combines with J gene TRBJ1-1; D remains unclear. Trimming removed 10 bases at V and 1 base at J, with 13 bases between. This CDR3 is built from 13 residues. The germline V gene encodes CDR1 SNHLY and CDR2 FYNNEI. The DNA of the CDR3 is TGTGCCACCCTTCAGTCGGGGAACACTGAAGCTTTCTTT. Amino acids: CATLQSGNTEAFF.

This clone was recorded only once. The rearrangement links TRBV5-1 to TRBJ2-7, with 8 positions matching TRBD1. This CDR3 spans 15 amino acids. Germline V lookup: CDR1 SGHRS, CDR2 YFSETQ. V gave up 2 bases and J gave up 3 bases; unmatched junction bases: 7. The CDR3 DNA sequence: TGCGCCAGCAGCTTCTCCGGACAGGGATTCTACGAGCAGTACTTC. Translating gives CASSFSGQGFYEQYF.

The chain has TRBV2 and TRBJ2-3; 7 nucleotides align to TRBD1. V trimming: 10 bases; J trimming: 0 bases; junction bases outside the gene matches: 4. The V gene's germline CDR1 is SNHLY and CDR2 FYNNEI. The CDR3 covers 13 residues. Written as DNA, the CDR3 is TGTGCCACCCCGGGACAGAGCACAGATACGCAGTATTTT. This translates into CATPGQSTDTQYF.

The chain has TRBV6-1 and TRBJ1-5, with no clear D. This CDR3 has 11 amino acids. V lost 6 bases to trimming and J lost 9 bases, with 9 bases between them. The germline CDR1 and CDR2 sequences are MNHNS and SASEGT. CDR3 coding DNA: TGTGCCAGCAGGAAGGAGTGGCCCCAGCATTTT. This codes for CASRKEWPQHF.

The rearrangement uses TRBV4-3 and TRBJ1-6; a possible D gene is TRBD1 (5 bases). The germline CDR1 and CDR2 sequences are LGHNA and YSLEER. The V gene lost 0 bases and the J gene lost 10 bases, with 13 bases spanning the gap. The CDR3 extends over 15 amino acids. The CDR3 sequence: CASSQDSSGRSPLHF. DNA of the CDR3: TGCGCCAGCAGCCAAGATAGTTCAGGGCGCTCACCCCTCCACTTT.

This clone was seen just once. CDR3 protein: CASSFPDEKLFF. Written as DNA, the CDR3 is TGTGCCAGCAGCTTTCCTGATGAAAAACTGTTTTTT. The genes are TRBV7-9 and TRBJ1-4; D call uncertain. V was clipped by 3 bases and J by 6 bases, with 5 bases between them. Germline loops: CDR1 SEHNR, CDR2 FQNEAQ (reference sequence). The CDR3 loop spans 12 amino acids. Filled out from reference TRBV7-9 and TRBJ1-4, the complete variable domain reads DTGVSQNPRHKITKRGQNVTFRCDPISEHNRLYWYRQTLGQGPEFLTYFQNEAQLEKSRLLSDRFSAERPKGSFSTLEIQRTEQGDSAMYLCASSFPDEKLFFGSGTQLSVL.

The chain carries TRBV7-9 and TRBJ2-4; a possible D gene is TRBD1 (6 bases). This CDR3 comprises 16 residues. V lost 1 base and J 6 bases, leaving 16 bases between the germline ends. The germline gives CDR1 SEHNR, CDR2 FQNEAQ (reference sequence). CDR3 bases: TGTGCCAGCAGCTTAGTCGGCCCCACCAGGGGAAACATTCAGTACTTC. Protein: CASSLVGPTRGNIQYF.

The chain employs TRBV4-3 and TRBJ1-3; tentatively, D is TRBD1 (6 bases). CDR1 LGHNA and CDR2 YSLEER come from the germline V gene. CDR3 length: 17 amino acids. With 3 bases removed from V and 0 bases from J, the gap between germline ends came to 15 bases. CDR3 sequence reads: CASSHIGQSHSGNTIYF. CDR3 nucleotide sequence: TGCGCCAGCAGCCACATCGGACAGTCTCACTCTGGAAACACCATATATTTT.

The gene calls are TRBV28 and TRBJ2-4; TRBD1 is a possible D gene (6 bases). Looked up from germline, CDR1 is MDHEN and CDR2 is SYDVKM. The V and J ends lost 10 bases and 0 bases respectively, with 19 bases between them. There are 16 residues in the CDR3. CDR3 protein: CAISMGASRAKNIQYF. CDR3 DNA: TGTGCCATCTCGATGGGGGCCAGCAGAGCCAAAAACATTCAGTACTTC.

As DNA, the CDR3 is TGTGCCAGCAGCCCCCACCCCCCAGCCGGGGAGCTGTTTTTT. Translated: CASSPHPPAGELFF. The chain has TRBV6-6 and TRBJ2-2; D unclear. There are 14 residues in the CDR3. V was trimmed by 6 bases and J by 6 bases, leaving 14 bases between them. The germline V gene encodes CDR1 MNHNY and CDR2 SVGAGI (reference sequence).